This TCR beta chain was captured in a study of T cell responses to AZD1222 COVID-19 vaccine. In the study overall: Investigators merged groups given second doses at roughly 4 or roughly 12 weeks. Study results and limitations: Donors skewed white British and female; clonal diversity was possibly underestimated.

With regard to this clone: The antigen is unknown.

V lost 3 bases and J 9 bases, leaving 12 bases between the germline ends. Germline CDR1 MGHRA, CDR2 YSYEKL. This CDR3 is 13 amino acids long. The protocol was immunoSEQ multiplex PCR, while the TCRdb copy is restricted to in-frame clones and leaves out a portion. The sample contains about 120,000 clones, about 88% of which appear only once. The sample here was peripheral blood, taken on day 0 of AZD1222 vaccination. The genes are TRBV4-1 and TRBJ1-5, with D unresolved. This clonotype was obtained from an adult in good health. DNA for the CDR3: TGCGCCAGCAGCCAGCCCGGAAGGTGGCCCCAGCATTTT. Amino acid sequence: CASSQPGRWPQHF.